Included here is one TCR beta chain sequence, with context. The antigen is unknown. Germline loops: CDR1 SEHNR, CDR2 FQNEAQ (reference sequence). The CDR3 consists of 15 residues. Trimming took 5 bases from V and 7 from J; bases not matched to a gene: 8. These data come from a study of T cell responses to AZD1222 COVID-19 vaccine. Findings of the study overall: The sample set comprised mostly white British donors with more females, and clonal diversity was possibly underestimated. Regions left unmutated in variants are reportedly the target of nearly half of spike-specific TCRs.

TCRdb's table, derived via immunoSEQ multiplex PCR, lists solely in-frame clones and lacks some. This sample has around 61,000 clones, with around 85% found just once. The specimen comprised peripheral blood, sampled on day 0 of AZD1222 vaccination. V and J are TRBV7-9 and TRBJ1-6; 7 bases align to TRBD1. The clonotype originates from an adult in good health. CDR3 loop: CASSGSDRRNSPLHF. For the CDR3, the DNA is TGTGCCAGCAGCGGCTCGGACAGGAGGAATTCACCCCTCCACTTT.